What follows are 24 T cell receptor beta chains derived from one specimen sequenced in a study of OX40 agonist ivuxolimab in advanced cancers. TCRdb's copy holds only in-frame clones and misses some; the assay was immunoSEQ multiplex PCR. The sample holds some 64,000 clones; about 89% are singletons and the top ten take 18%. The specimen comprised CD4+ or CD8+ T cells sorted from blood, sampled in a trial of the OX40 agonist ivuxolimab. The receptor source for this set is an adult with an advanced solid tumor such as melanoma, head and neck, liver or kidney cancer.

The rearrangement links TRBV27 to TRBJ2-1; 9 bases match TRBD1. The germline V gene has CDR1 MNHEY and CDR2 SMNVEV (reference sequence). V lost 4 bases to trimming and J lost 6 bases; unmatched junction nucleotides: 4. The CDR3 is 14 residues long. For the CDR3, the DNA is TGTGCCAGCAGTTCACAGGGGGCCGGCAATGAGCAGTTCTTC. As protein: CASSSQGAGNEQFF.

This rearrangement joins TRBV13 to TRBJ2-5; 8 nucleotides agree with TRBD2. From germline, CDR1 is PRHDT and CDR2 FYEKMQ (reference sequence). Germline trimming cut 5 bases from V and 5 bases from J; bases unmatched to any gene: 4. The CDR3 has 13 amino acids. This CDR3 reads CASSSGGRETQYF. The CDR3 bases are TGTGCCAGCAGCAGCGGGGGCCGGGAGACCCAGTACTTC.

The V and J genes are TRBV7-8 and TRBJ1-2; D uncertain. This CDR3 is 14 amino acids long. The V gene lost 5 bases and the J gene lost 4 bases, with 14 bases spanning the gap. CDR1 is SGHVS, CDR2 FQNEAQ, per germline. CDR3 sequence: CASSRAGGIYGYTF. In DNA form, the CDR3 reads TGTGCCAGCAGCCGAGCGGGAGGAATCTATGGCTACACCTTC.

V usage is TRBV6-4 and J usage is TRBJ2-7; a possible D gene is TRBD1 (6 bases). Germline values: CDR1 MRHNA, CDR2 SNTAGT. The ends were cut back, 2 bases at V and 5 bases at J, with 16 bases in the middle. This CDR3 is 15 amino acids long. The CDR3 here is CASSDTGSGQNEQYF. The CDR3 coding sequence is TGTGCCAGCAGTGACACGGGGAGCGGACAGAACGAGCAGTACTTC.

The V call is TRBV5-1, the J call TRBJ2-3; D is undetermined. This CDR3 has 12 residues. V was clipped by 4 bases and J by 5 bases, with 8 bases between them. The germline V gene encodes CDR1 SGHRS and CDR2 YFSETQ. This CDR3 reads CASSLVGDTQYF. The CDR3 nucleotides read TGCGCCAGCAGCCTAGTAGGAGATACGCAGTATTTT. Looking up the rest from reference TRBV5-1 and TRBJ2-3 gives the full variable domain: KAGVTQTPRYLIKTRGQQVTLSCSPISGHRSVSWYQQTPGQGLQFLFEYFSETQRNKGNFPGRFSGRQFSNSRSEMNVSTLELGDSALYLCASSLVGDTQYFGPGTRLTVL.

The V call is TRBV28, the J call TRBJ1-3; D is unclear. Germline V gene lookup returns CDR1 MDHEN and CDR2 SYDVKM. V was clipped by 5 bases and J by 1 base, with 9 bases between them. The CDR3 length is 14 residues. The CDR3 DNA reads TGTGCCAGCAGTCCCTCTAGATCTGGAAACACCATATATTTT. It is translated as CASSPSRSGNTIYF.

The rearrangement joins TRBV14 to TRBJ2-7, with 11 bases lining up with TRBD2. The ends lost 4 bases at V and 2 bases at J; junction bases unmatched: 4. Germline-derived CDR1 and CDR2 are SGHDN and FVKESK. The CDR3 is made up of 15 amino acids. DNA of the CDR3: TGTGCCAGCAGCCGAATAGCGGGGGGGACCTACGAGCAGTACTTC. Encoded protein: CASSRIAGGTYEQYF.

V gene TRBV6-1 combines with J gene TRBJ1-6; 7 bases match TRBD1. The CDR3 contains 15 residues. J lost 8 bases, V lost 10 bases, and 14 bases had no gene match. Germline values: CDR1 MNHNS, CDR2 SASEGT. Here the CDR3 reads CAIYIWDSHYSPLHF. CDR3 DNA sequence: TGTGCCATATATATATGGGACAGCCATTATTCACCCCTCCACTTT.

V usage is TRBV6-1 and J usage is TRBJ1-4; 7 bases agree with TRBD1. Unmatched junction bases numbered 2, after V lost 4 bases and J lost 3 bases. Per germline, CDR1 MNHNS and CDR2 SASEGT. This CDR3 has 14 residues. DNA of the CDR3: TGTGCCAGCAGTGGGACAGGAGCTAATGAAAAACTGTTTTTT. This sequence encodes CASSGTGANEKLFF.

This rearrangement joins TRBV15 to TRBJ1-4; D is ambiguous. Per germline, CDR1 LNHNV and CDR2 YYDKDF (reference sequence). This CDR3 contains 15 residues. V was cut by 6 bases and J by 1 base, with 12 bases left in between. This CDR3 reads CATRTTRQTNEKLFF. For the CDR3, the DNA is TGTGCCACCAGAACCACTCGGCAAACTAATGAAAAACTGTTTTTT.

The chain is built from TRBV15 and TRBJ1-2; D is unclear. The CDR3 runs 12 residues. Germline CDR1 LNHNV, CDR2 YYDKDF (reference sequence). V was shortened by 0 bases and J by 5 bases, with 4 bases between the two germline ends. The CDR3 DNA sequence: TGTGCCACCAGCAGAGATGCATATGGCTACACCTTC. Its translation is CATSRDAYGYTF.

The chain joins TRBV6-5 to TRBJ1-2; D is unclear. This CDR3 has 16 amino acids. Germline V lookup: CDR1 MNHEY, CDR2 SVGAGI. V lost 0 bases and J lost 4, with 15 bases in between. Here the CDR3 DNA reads TGTGCCAGCAGTTACTCGGCGACACCGGCGGCCTATGGCTACACCTTC. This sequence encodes CASSYSATPAAYGYTF.

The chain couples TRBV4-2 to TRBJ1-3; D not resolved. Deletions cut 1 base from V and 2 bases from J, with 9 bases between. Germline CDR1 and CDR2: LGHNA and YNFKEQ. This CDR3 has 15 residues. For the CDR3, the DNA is TGTGCCAGCAGCCAAGGAATAGGGACTGGAAACACCATATATTTT. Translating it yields CASSQGIGTGNTIYF.

The CDR3 DNA sequence: TGCGCCAGCAGCCCAAGCGGGAGTACAGATACGCAGTATTTT. Protein sequence: CASSPSGSTDTQYF. The gene calls are TRBV4-1 and TRBJ2-3; TRBD2 aligns across 8 bases. The CDR3 has 14 amino acids. V lost 4 bases and J lost 3; bases outside the gene matches: 3. Germline CDR1 reads MGHRA; CDR2 reads YSYEKL.

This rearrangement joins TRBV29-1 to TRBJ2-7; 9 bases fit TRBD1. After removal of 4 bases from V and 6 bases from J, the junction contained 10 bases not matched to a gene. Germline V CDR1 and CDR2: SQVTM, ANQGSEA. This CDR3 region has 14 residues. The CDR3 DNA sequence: TGCAGCGTTGGGGTGGGGACAGGGTGGTCCGAGCAGTACTTC. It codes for CSVGVGTGWSEQYF.

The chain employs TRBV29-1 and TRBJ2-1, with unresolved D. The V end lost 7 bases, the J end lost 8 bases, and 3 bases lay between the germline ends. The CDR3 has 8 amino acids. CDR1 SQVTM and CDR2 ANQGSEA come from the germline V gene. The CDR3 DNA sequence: TGCAGCGGTGATGAGCAGTTCTTC. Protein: CSGDEQFF.

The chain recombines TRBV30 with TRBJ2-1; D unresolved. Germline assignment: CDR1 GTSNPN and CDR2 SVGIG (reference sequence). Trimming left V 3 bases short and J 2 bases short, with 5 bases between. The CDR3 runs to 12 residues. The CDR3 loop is CAWSLTYNEQFF. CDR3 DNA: TGTGCCTGGAGCCTAACCTACAATGAGCAGTTCTTC.

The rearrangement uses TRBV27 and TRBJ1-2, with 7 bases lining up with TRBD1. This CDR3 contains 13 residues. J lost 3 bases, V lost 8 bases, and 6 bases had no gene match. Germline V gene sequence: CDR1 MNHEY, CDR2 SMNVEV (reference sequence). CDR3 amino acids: CASRTGGDYGYTF. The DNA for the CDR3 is TGTGCCAGCCGGACAGGAGGCGACTATGGCTACACCTTC.

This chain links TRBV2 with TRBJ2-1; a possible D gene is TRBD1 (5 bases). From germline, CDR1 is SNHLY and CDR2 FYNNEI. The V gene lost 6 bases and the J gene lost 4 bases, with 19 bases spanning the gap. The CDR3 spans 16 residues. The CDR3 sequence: CASSQGLGRSYNEQFF. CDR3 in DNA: TGTGCCAGCAGCCAGGGTCTGGGGCGGTCGTACAATGAGCAGTTCTTC.

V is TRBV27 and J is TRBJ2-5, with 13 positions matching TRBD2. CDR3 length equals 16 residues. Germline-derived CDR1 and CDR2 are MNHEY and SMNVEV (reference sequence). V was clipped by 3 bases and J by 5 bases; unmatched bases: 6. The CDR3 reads CASSLLTSGGLETQYF. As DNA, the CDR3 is TGTGCCAGCAGTTTGTTGACTAGCGGGGGGTTGGAGACCCAGTACTTC.

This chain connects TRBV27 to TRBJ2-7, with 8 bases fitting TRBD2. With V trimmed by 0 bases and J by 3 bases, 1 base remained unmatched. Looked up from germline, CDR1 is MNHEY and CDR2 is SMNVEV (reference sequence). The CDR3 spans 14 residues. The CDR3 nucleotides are TGTGCCAGCAGTTTATCGGGACTAGTCTACGAGCAGTACTTC. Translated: CASSLSGLVYEQYF.

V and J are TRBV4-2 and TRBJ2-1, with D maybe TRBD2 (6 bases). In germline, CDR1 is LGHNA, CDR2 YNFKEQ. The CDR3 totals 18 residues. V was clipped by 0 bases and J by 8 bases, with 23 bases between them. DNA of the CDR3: TGTGCCAGCAGCCAAGATCTGGGCGGCCCCCGGGGGATGGATGAGCAGTTCTTC. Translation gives CASSQDLGGPRGMDEQFF.

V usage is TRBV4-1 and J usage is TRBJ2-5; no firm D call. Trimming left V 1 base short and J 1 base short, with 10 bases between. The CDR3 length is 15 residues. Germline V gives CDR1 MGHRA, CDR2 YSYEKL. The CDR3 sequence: CASSQAPVGQETQYF. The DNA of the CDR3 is TGCGCCAGCAGCCAAGCGCCGGTGGGCCAAGAGACCCAGTACTTC.

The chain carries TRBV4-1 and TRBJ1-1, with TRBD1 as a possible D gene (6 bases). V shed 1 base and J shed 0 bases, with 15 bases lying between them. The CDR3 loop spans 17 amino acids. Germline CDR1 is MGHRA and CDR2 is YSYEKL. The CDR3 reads CASSQGLSGHLNTEAFF. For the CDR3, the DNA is TGCGCCAGCAGCCAAGGTCTCTCGGGACACCTGAACACTGAAGCTTTCTTT.